This TCR beta chain derives from a study of T-cell memory formation after mild COVID-19. Findings and limits, study-wide: The study found balanced CD4/CD8 in clones contracting day 15 to 85 and a CD4+ lean in later expanders.

The 5'RACE method, run with constant-segment primers, produced TCR alpha and TCR beta cDNA libraries (carrying sample barcodes and UMIs). TCRdb reprocessed the 5' RACE reads via MiXCR and lists one record per CDR3 protein. The table includes 190,000 or so distinct CDR3 sequences, about 22% detected once. This clonotype showed up just a few times. The target antigen is unknown. Trimming took off 0 bases at V and 3 bases at J, with 9 bases between the two ends. Germline V gene data show CDR1 as SGHDT and CDR2 as YYEEEE. This CDR3 region has 14 residues. The clonotype was recovered from an adult woman who had mild COVID-19 (a few samples of this study predate the infection). Cell type and time point are not known. The chain uses TRBV5-6 and TRBJ1-2; D remains ambiguous. Sequencing used PBMCs or a T cell subset sorted from them (not recorded which). CDR3 region: CASSLGTWDYGYTF. For the CDR3, the DNA is TGTGCCAGCAGCTTGGGGACTTGGGACTATGGCTACACCTTC.